A single sample gave rise to the 12 T cell receptor beta chains below, sequenced in a study of low-dose radiotherapy and immunotherapy resistance in tumors. The time point here: before trial treatment. Both TCRalpha and TCRbeta chains were reverse transcribed with V-gene-specific primers. The authors amplified TCRs for about 20 PCR cycles with a constant-region primer and a V-primer adapter. TCRdb redid the calling of the reads with MiXCR, one entry per CDR3 protein. The table lists around 83,000 distinct CDR3 sequences, approximately 19% of them singletons. Sequenced material: PBMCs, taken before treatment. These receptor sequences come from a male donor with prostate cancer.

This clonotype was seen ten or more times. Relative to the germline gene, one junction end is altered; a read error may explain this. The chain links TRBV7-7 to TRBJ2-3, with 8 bases aligning to TRBD1. Germline V gene lookup returns CDR1 SSHAT and CDR2 FNYEAQ (reference sequence). This CDR3 contains 17 residues. The CDR3 reads CASSLGPGQVLSDTQYF. The DNA for the CDR3 is TGTGCTAGCAGCTTAGGTCCGGGACAGGTTTTATCAGATACGCAGTATTTT.

This clonotype was counted at least ten times. This CDR3 is missing its conserved last phenylalanine or tryptophan, likely due to a read error. This chain uses TRBV7-9 with TRBJ2-3, with D possibly matching TRBD2 (7 bases). Germline V gene sequence: CDR1 SEHNR, CDR2 FQNEAQ (reference sequence). The V gene lost 5 bases and the J gene lost 4 bases, with 16 bases spanning the gap. This CDR3 comprises 15 residues. This CDR3 is CASSPRGGASDTQYC. As DNA, the CDR3 is TGTGCCAGCAGCCCCCGTGGGGGGGCCTCAGATACGCAGTATTGT.

This clonotype was seen repeatedly, ten times or more. The rearrangement links TRBV20-1 to TRBJ2-7; 8 positions agree with TRBD2. CDR3 size: 13 residues. Losses at the gene ends were 6 bases for V and 3 bases for J; bases not matched to a gene: 7. The germline gives CDR1 DFQATT, CDR2 SNEGSKA (reference sequence). CDR3 coding DNA: TGCAGTGCCAGGACTAGCCTCCGCTACGAGCAGTACTTC. It is translated as CSARTSLRYEQYF.

This clonotype occurred many times. The CDR3 region is CSAVQGSLNTGELFF. The DNA for the CDR3 is TGCAGCGCCGTCCAAGGATCCTTGAACACCGGGGAGCTGTTTTTT. The chain links TRBV29-1 to TRBJ2-2; D is undetermined. The V and J ends lost 7 bases and 1 base respectively, with 16 bases between them. In germline, CDR1 is SQVTM, CDR2 ANQGSEA. The CDR3 length is 15 residues.

This clonotype has a count of ten or more. The chain combines TRBV6-2 or TRBV6-3 with TRBJ1-5; D gene ambiguous. Germline CDR1 reads MNHEY; CDR2 reads SVGEGT. This CDR3 is 13 amino acids long. Deletions cut 5 bases from V and 3 bases from J, with 8 bases between. The CDR3: CASSGQYNQPQHF. The CDR3, as DNA: TGTGCCAGCAGTGGCCAGTACAATCAGCCCCAGCATTTT.

This chain's CDR3 is CASSLTGTEAEQFF. The CDR3 bases are TGTGCCAGCAGCTTAACCGGGACAGAGGCTGAGCAGTTCTTC. V usage is TRBV27 and J usage is TRBJ2-1; 7 nucleotides line up with TRBD1. The CDR3 sequence is 14 residues long. Germline values: CDR1 MNHEY, CDR2 SMNVEV (reference sequence). J lost 9 bases, V lost 6 bases, and 11 bases had no gene match.

This clonotype was seen a handful of times. The chain links TRBV6-2 or TRBV6-3 to TRBJ1-2; a weak D match, TRBD1 (6 bases). The CDR3 extends over 14 amino acids. Trimming took off 6 bases at V and 8 bases at J, with 19 bases between the two ends. Germline lookup yields CDR1 MNHEY and CDR2 SVGEGT. CDR3: CASSRSTGSGGYTF. The CDR3 region has the DNA TGTGCCAGCAGCCGCTCAACAGGGAGCGGCGGCTACACCTTC.

This chain uses TRBV27 with TRBJ1-1; tentatively, D is TRBD1 (5 bases). The CDR3 contains 15 residues. CDR1 and CDR2 (germline): MNHEY, SMNVEV (reference sequence). Trimming cost V 6 bases and J 0 bases, with 14 bases left between them. CDR3 bases: TGTGCCAGCAGGGACCGACAGCGGTTGAACACTGAAGCTTTCTTT. Amino acids: CASRDRQRLNTEAFF.

This clonotype has ten or more counts. V gene TRBV18 combines with J gene TRBJ2-1; D possibly corresponds to TRBD1 (5 bases). Between the trimmed V and J ends, which lost 3 bases and 3 bases, there was a span of 12 bases. Germline values: CDR1 KGHSH, CDR2 LQKENI. There are 15 residues in the CDR3. CDR3 sequence: CASSPSQGIYNEQFF. Written as DNA, the CDR3 is TGTGCCAGCTCACCGAGTCAGGGAATCTACAATGAGCAGTTCTTC.

This clonotype was recorded at least ten times. The V gene is TRBV5-1, the J gene TRBJ2-7, with D perhaps matching TRBD1 (5 bases). This CDR3 has 15 amino acids. V dropped 1 base and J dropped 0 bases, with 11 bases sitting between them. Per the germline V gene, CDR1 is SGHRS and CDR2 is YFSETQ. In nucleotides, the CDR3 is TGCGCCAGCAGCTTGTTTGCGACAGACTCCTACGAGCAGTACTTC. This encodes CASSLFATDSYEQYF.

This clonotype came up a few times. V and J are TRBV5-1 and TRBJ2-5; the D gene could be TRBD1 or TRBD2 (5 bases each). Trimming cost V 7 bases and J 5 bases, with 15 bases left between them. The CDR3 sequence is 13 residues long. Germline V gene data show CDR1 as SGHRS and CDR2 as YFSETQ. The CDR3, as DNA: TGCGCCAGCGACGCTGGGGGTCGGGAGACCCAGTACTTC. It yields the protein CASDAGGRETQYF.

This clonotype was seen repeatedly, ten times or more. The J gene is TRBJ1-1, the V gene TRBV18; TRBD1 aligns across 9 bases. The germline CDR1 and CDR2 sequences are KGHSH and LQKENI. The CDR3 totals 16 residues. V was clipped by 1 base and J by 0 bases; unmatched bases: 3. This CDR3 reads CASSPLGQGLNTEAFF. In DNA form, the CDR3 reads TGTGCCAGCTCACCACTGGGACAGGGCCTGAACACTGAAGCTTTCTTT.